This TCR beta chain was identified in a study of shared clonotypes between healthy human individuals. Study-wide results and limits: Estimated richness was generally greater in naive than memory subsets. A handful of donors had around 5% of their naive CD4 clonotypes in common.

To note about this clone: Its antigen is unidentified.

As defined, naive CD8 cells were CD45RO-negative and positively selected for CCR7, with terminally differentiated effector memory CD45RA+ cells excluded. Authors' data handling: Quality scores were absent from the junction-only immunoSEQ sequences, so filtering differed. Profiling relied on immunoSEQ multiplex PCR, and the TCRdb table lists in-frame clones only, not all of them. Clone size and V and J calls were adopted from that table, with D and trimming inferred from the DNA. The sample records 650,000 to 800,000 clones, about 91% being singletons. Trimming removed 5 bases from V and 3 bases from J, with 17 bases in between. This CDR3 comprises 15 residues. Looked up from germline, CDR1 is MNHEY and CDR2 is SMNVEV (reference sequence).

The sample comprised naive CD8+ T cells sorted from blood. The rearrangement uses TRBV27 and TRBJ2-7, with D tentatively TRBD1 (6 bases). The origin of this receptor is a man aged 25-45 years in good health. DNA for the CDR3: TGTGCCAGCAGTGTCAGGGGACACAGGGTCTACGAGCAGTACTTC. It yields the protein CASSVRGHRVYEQYF.